This T cell receptor (beta chain) was documented in a study of early T cells in non-severe SARS-CoV-2 infection. Study results and caveats: Private and CD4 specificities were missed by VDJdb matching, which favored anti-spike CD8 responses.

Individual cDNA molecules received unique molecular identifiers. TCRdb independently ran MiXCR on the 5' RACE reads; one entry per CDR3 protein. Found here are tens of thousands of distinct CDR3 sequences, about 6% of them singletons; the top ten hold around 5%. The table lists this clonotype with a few counts. Its antigen is not identified. The sample comprised whole blood. This clonotype originated in an adult who was a healthcare worker with PCR-confirmed SARS-CoV-2 infection or an uninfected control (not recorded which).

CDR3 loop: CAWSVGDYNEKLFF. As DNA, the CDR3 is TGTGCCTGGAGTGTCGGGGACTATAATGAAAAACTGTTTTTT. The rearrangement uses TRBV30 and TRBJ1-4; D might be TRBD1 (5 bases). Trimming stripped 0 bases from V and 4 bases from J, with 9 bases between. The CDR3 has 14 residues. From germline, CDR1 is GTSNPN and CDR2 SVGIG (reference sequence). The full variable domain, its missing parts supplied by reference TRBV30 and TRBJ1-4, is SQTIHQWPATLVQPVGSPLSLECTVEGTSNPNLYWYRQAAGRGLQLLFYSVGIGQISSEVPQNLSASRPQDRQFILSSKKLLLSDSGFYLCAWSVGDYNEKLFFGSGTQLSVL.